These 7 T cell receptor beta chains were sequenced from one sample in a study of blood T cell repertoires in COVID-19. Only in-frame clones appear in the TCRdb table, and some are missing; sequencing was by immunoSEQ multiplex PCR. This sample yields 100,000 to 150,000 clones, of which approximately 74% are seen a single time; 6% belongs to the top ten. Material for sequencing was peripheral blood. The source is a man aged 80 or over with COVID-19, enrolled during active disease.

The V and J genes are TRBV5-4 and TRBJ2-1; TRBD2 matches 11 bases. The CDR3 loop spans 14 amino acids. Germline V CDR1 and CDR2: SGHNT, YYREEE (reference sequence). V was pared by 0 bases and J by 9 bases, with 2 bases of the junction left unmatched. CDR3 sequence (DNA): TGTGCCAGCAGCTTGGCTAGCGGGAGGTCTGAGCAGTTCTTC. Translated, it gives CASSLASGRSEQFF.

The chain links TRBV6-5 to TRBJ2-3, with 7 nucleotides matching TRBD2. Germline V lookup: CDR1 MNHEY, CDR2 SVGAGI. V shed 6 bases and J 0 bases; nucleotides not matched to a gene: 6. The length of the CDR3 is 15 residues. CDR3 nucleotide sequence: TGTGCCAGCAGGCTCAGCGGGGCTAGCACAGATACGCAGTATTTT. It specifies CASRLSGASTDTQYF.

This sequence joins TRBV10-3 and TRBJ1-2; unclear D gene. The CDR3 is made up of 11 amino acids. Trimming cost V 4 bases and J 4 bases, with 4 bases left between them. Germline V lookup: CDR1 ENHRY, CDR2 SYGVKD. CDR3 in DNA: TGTGCCATCAGTGCCTCCTATGGCTACACCTTC. Protein product: CAISASYGYTF.

This rearrangement joins TRBV4-3 to TRBJ2-1; 8 bases agree with TRBD2. The CDR3 length is 14 residues. The germline CDR1 and CDR2 sequences are LGHNA and YSLEER. V trimming: 6 bases; J trimming: 3 bases; junction bases outside the gene matches: 4. The CDR3 DNA reads TGCGCCAGCAGTGCGGGGGGTAGCTACAATGAGCAGTTCTTC. Encoded protein: CASSAGGSYNEQFF.

Only one count was recorded for this clone. The chain combines TRBV15 with TRBJ1-2; no firm D call. CDR1 and CDR2 from the germline V gene are LNHNV and YYDKDF (reference sequence). V gave up 0 bases and J gave up 5 bases, with 13 bases separating them. The CDR3 totals 15 residues. The DNA for the CDR3 is TGTGCCACCAGCAGAGAACATGCGACAAGTTATGGCTACACCTTC. Its translation: CATSREHATSYGYTF.

This rearrangement joins TRBV28 to TRBJ1-4; D might be TRBD1 (5 bases). Trimming shortened V by 4 bases and J by 5 bases, and 5 bases separated the two germline ends. CDR1 MDHEN and CDR2 SYDVKM come from the germline V gene. The CDR3 loop spans 12 amino acids. CDR3 region: CASSSGNEKLFF. CDR3 in DNA: TGTGCCAGCAGTTCAGGGAATGAAAAACTGTTTTTT.

The CDR3 coding sequence is TGTGCCAGCAGCTTTGCTAACAACAGGGAACATAGCAATCAGCCCCAGCATTTT. It translates to CASSFANNREHSNQPQHF. This chain links TRBV11-3 with TRBJ1-5, with a weak D call TRBD1 (6 bases). This CDR3 is built from 18 residues. V was cut by 3 bases and J by 0 bases, with 18 bases left in between. Germline V lookup: CDR1 SGHNT, CDR2 YENEEA.